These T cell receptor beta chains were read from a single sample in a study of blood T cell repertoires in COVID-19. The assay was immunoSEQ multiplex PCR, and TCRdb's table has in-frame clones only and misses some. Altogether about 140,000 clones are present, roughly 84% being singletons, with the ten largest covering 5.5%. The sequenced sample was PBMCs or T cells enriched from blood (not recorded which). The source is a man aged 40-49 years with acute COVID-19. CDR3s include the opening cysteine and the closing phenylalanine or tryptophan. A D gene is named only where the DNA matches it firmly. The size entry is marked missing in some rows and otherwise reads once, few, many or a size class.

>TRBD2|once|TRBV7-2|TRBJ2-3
CASSLALAGRTDTQYF
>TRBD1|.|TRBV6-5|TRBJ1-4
CASSRTGVSNEKLFF
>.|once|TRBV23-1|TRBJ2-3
CASSPRSASGTDTQYF
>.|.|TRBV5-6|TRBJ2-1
CASSLGGYEDNEQFF
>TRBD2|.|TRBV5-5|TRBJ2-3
CASSVLAGGHTDTQYF
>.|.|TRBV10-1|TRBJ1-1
CASSDKAEDTEAFF
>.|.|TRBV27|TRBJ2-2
CASSSLTGELFF
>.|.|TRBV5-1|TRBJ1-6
CASSLAAGEGSPLHF
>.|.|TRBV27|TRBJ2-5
CASSSPAAGGETQYF
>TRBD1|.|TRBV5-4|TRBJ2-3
CASSPRDRVTDTQYF
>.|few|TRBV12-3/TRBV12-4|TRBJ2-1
CASSRRVGNEQFF
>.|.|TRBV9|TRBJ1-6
CASSVASLPPLHF
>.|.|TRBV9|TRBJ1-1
CASSVSPQGPEAFF
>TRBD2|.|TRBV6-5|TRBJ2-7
CASKRLAVSYEQYF
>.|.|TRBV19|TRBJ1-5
CASSIVTGSHNQPQHF
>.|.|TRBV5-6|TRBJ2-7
CASSLQGYEQYF
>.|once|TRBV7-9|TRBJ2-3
CASSSSGDTQYF
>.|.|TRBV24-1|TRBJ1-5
CATSDLTGNQPQHF
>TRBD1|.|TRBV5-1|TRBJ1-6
CASSRDLRQGIPLHF
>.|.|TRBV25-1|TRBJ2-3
CASRRQGLDTQYF
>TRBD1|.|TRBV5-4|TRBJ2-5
CASRPRGLDQETQYF
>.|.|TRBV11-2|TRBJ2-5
CASSLVRKETQYF
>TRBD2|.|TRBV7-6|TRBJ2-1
CASSLLAGGIYNEQFF
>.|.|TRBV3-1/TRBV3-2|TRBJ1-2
CASSQVLTSNYGYTF
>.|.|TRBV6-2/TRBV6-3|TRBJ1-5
CASSSGQPQHF
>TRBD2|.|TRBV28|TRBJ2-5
CASSPGLAGVETQYF
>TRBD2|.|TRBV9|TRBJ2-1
CASSPQLAGADNEQFF
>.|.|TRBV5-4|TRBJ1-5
CASSSRISNQPQHF
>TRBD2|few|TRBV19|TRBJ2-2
CASTHGSGTAGELFF
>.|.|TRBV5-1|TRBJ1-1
CASSGKQGGTEAFF